This note documents a single TCR beta chain sequence. Its antigen is still unknown. The data were taken from a study of cytomegalovirus exposure and HLA in healthy donors. General observations from the study: In an earlier analysis, in some 500 donors, most V segments appeared productive either ~90% or ~30% of the time. Apart from CMV serostatus, no immune exposure information was available.

This CDR3 contains 13 residues. V was pared by 6 bases and J by 2 bases, with 2 bases of the junction left unmatched. Germline V CDR1 and CDR2: MNHNS, SASEGT. Primers for the PCR totalled 60 Vbeta and 13 Jbeta. The data were produced by immunoSEQ multiplex PCR, yet TCRdb's version contains in-frame clones alone and is incomplete. This table holds under 130,000 clones. The chain recombines TRBV6-1 with TRBJ2-5; 8 bases match TRBD2. Sample: PBMCs. The origin of this receptor is a man aged 40-55 years in good health and CMV-seronegative. CDR3 coding DNA: TGTGCCAGCAGCGGGGGGGCTCAAGAGACCCAGTACTTC. Translated, it gives CASSGGAQETQYF.